The next 10 T cell receptor beta chains were all read from a single sample in a study of CD8+CD57+ T cells in acquired aplastic anemia. Genomic DNA constituted the template upon which TCR beta VDJ and CDR3 profiling was performed. TCRdb reprocessed the reads with MiXCR, giving one entry per CDR3 protein. The table records 200,000 or so distinct CDR3 sequences, over 60% of them present only once. Sequencing input: sorted CD4+, CD8+, or CD8+CD57+ T cells (not recorded which) from PBMCs. All receptors come from a human donor with severe aplastic anemia or a healthy control (not recorded which).

This clonotype is a singleton in its sample. Germline and junction disagree at one end, which may indicate a read error. This chain links TRBV7-9 with TRBJ2-1, with D possibly matching TRBD1 (5 bases). Germline-derived CDR1 and CDR2 are SEHNR and FQNEAQ (reference sequence). The CDR3 extends over 15 amino acids. CDR3 sequence reads: CASSLAAGLSYEQFF. DNA of the CDR3: TGCGCCAGCAGCTTGGCGGCAGGGCTGTCCTACGAGCAGTTCTTC.

The J gene is TRBJ2-1, the V gene TRBV5-5, with D unclear. This CDR3 is 12 amino acids long. Trimming left V 4 bases short and J 7 bases short, with 9 bases between. Per germline, CDR1 SGHKS and CDR2 YYEKEE (reference sequence). The CDR3 is CASSRTSNEQFF. The DNA for the CDR3 is TGTGCCAGCAGCCGGACCTCAAATGAGCAGTTCTTC.

The CDR3 region is CASSRGPNSGANVLTF. In DNA form, the CDR3 reads TGCGCCAGCAGCAGGGGGCCCAACTCTGGGGCCAACGTCCTGACTTTC. This chain connects TRBV5-1 to TRBJ2-6; 7 nucleotides line up with TRBD1. With 4 bases clipped from V and 0 bases from J, the junction kept 4 bases outside the gene matches. Germline lookup yields CDR1 SGHRS and CDR2 YFSETQ. The CDR3 runs 16 residues.

This clonotype showed up just a few times. The chain uses TRBV20-1 and TRBJ2-3; TRBD2 matches at 7 bases. V shed 6 bases and J 0 bases; nucleotides not matched to a gene: 3. CDR3 length: 13 residues. Per germline, CDR1 DFQATT and CDR2 SNEGSKA (reference sequence). Here the CDR3 reads CSAASGSTDTQYF. CDR3 nucleotide sequence: TGCAGTGCAGCTAGCGGTAGCACAGATACGCAGTATTTT.

The J gene is TRBJ2-7, the V gene TRBV11-3; the D call may be TRBD1 or TRBD2 (5 bases each). Trimming took off 6 bases at V and 8 bases at J, with 17 bases between the two ends. CDR1 is SGHNT and CDR2 is YENEEA in the germline V gene. CDR3 length: 13 residues. In DNA form, the CDR3 reads TGTGCCAGCAGTTCGGGACCCTCTCGAAAGCAGTACTTC. Its protein product is CASSSGPSRKQYF.

The rearrangement joins TRBV6-5 to TRBJ2-7; D call uncertain. This CDR3 spans 15 amino acids. Trimming shortened V by 3 bases and J by 3 bases, and 15 bases separated the two germline ends. The germline CDR1 and CDR2 sequences are MNHEY and SVGAGI. CDR3 amino acids: CASSYRAMPFYEQYF. In DNA form, the CDR3 reads TGTGCCAGCAGTTATAGGGCGATGCCCTTCTACGAGCAGTACTTC.

This clonotype was seen at least ten times. The chain uses TRBV5-8 and TRBJ2-1, with 10 bases identical to TRBD1. CDR3 length: 15 amino acids. V was pared by 2 bases and J by 6 bases, with 5 bases of the junction left unmatched. From germline, CDR1 is SGHTS and CDR2 YDEGEE. The CDR3 nucleotides are TGTGCCAGCAGCTTCGCCGGGACAGGGGTCAATGAGCAGTTCTTC. Translated: CASSFAGTGVNEQFF. Full variable domain (missing parts from reference TRBV5-8 and TRBJ2-1): EAGVTQSPTHLIKTRGQQATLRCSPISGHTSVYWYQQALGLGLQFLLWYDEGEERNRGNFPPRFSGRQFPNYSSELNVNALELEDSALYLCASSFAGTGVNEQFFGPGTRLTVL.

The chain employs TRBV27 and TRBJ2-7; TRBD2 matches 12 bases. V was pared by 3 bases and J by 0 bases, with 9 bases of the junction left unmatched. The CDR3 spans 18 residues. Germline V CDR1 and CDR2: MNHEY, SMNVEV (reference sequence). CDR3 region: CASSFSPTSGGPSYEQYF. The CDR3 region has the DNA TGTGCCAGCAGTTTCTCTCCAACTAGCGGGGGGCCCTCCTACGAGCAGTACTTC.

The V and J genes are TRBV10-3 and TRBJ1-1; TRBD1 matches 8 bases. With V trimmed by 8 bases and J by 5 bases, 10 bases remained unmatched. This CDR3 is built from 14 residues. Germline CDR1 is ENHRY and CDR2 is SYGVKD. The CDR3 DNA reads as TGTGCCATCGGAAAGACAGGGGACGGTACTGAAGCTTTCTTT. Translating gives CAIGKTGDGTEAFF.

In its sample, this clonotype was seen many times. Since no conserved phenylalanine or tryptophan closes the CDR3, a read error is the likely cause. No DNA is shown, since the ends of the CDR3 on it are uncertain; the CDR3 is the one TCRdb lists. This sequence joins TRBV29-1 and TRBJ2-5. The CDR3 extends over 9 residues, inclusive of both ends. The germline V gene has CDR1 SQVTM and CDR2 ANQGSEA. The CDR3 sequence: CSVEGELPP.